Below are 16 T cell receptor beta chains sequenced from a single sample in a study of blood T cell repertoires in COVID-19. The assay was immunoSEQ multiplex PCR, and TCRdb's table has in-frame clones only and misses some. The sample carries 150,000 to 200,000 clones, around 82% recorded once. Sequencing was performed on PBMCs or T cells enriched from blood (not recorded which). The receptors originated from a man aged 35 to 55 who had recovered from COVID-19.

The V call is TRBV7-9, the J call TRBJ2-3, with no clear D. Germline loops: CDR1 SEHNR, CDR2 FQNEAQ (reference sequence). The CDR3 extends over 13 amino acids. Trimming removed 7 bases at V and 3 bases at J, with 11 bases between. The CDR3 spells CASKAAQTDTQYF. The CDR3 nucleotides read TGTGCCAGCAAGGCGGCCCAAACAGATACGCAGTATTTT.

The chain uses TRBV11-1 and TRBJ2-5; 10 bases map to TRBD1. Germline-derived CDR1 and CDR2 are SGHAT and FQDESV (reference sequence). The CDR3 spans 14 residues. J gave up 9 bases and V 8 bases, and 12 bases lay outside the gene matches. CDR3 protein: CASENRDRGQAQYF. In nucleotides, the CDR3 is TGTGCCAGCGAAAACCGGGACAGGGGACAGGCCCAGTACTTC.

In this sample, this clone turned up once. This chain uses TRBV3-1 (or the pseudogene TRBV3-2) with TRBJ1-2; TRBD1 matches at 7 bases. Germline CDR1 and CDR2: LGHDT and YNNKEL (reference sequence). The V gene end was trimmed by 3 bases and the J gene end by 3 bases; junction bases not matched to a gene: 7. The length of the CDR3 is 15 residues. CDR3 residues: CASSHRGRWDYGYTF. CDR3 nucleotide sequence: TGTGCCAGCAGCCATAGGGGGCGCTGGGACTATGGCTACACCTTC.

This clone was found a few times. The V and J genes are TRBV12-3 or TRBV12-4 and TRBJ2-6, with D uncertain. Deletions cut 8 bases from V and 1 base from J, with 6 bases between. This CDR3 contains 13 residues. The CDR3 DNA is TGTGCCAGCGGCACGTCTGGGGCCAACGTCCTGACTTTC. This codes for CASGTSGANVLTF.

The rearrangement links TRBV5-4 to TRBJ1-2; 10 bases are shared with TRBD1. The length of the CDR3 is 15 residues. Trimming at V came to 0 bases and at J to 5 bases, leaving 4 bases not matched to a gene. In germline, CDR1 is SGHNT, CDR2 YYREEE (reference sequence). CDR3 residues: CASSLGQGAQYGYTF. CDR3 DNA: TGTGCCAGCAGCTTGGGACAGGGGGCCCAATATGGCTACACCTTC.

The V and J genes are TRBV11-2 and TRBJ1-3; TRBD1 is a possible D gene (5 bases). Trimming stripped 0 bases from V and 0 bases from J, with 12 bases between. Germline-derived CDR1 and CDR2 are SGHAT and FQNNGV. The CDR3 length is 17 residues. The CDR3 coding sequence is TGTGCCAGCAGCTTAGAGTGGGGGGACCGCTCTGGAAACACCATATATTTT. This encodes CASSLEWGDRSGNTIYF.

This sequence joins TRBV23-1 and TRBJ1-2; possibly TRBD1 for D (6 bases). TRBV23-1 is an ORF, with its function uncertain. The CDR3 extends over 12 amino acids. V lost 5 bases and J lost 6, with 10 bases in between. In DNA form, the CDR3 reads TGCGCCAGCAGTACATACAGGGATGGCTACACCTTC. Its protein is CASSTYRDGYTF.

This clone was detected once. The chain recombines TRBV5-1 with TRBJ2-2; D is ambiguous. Germline-derived CDR1 and CDR2 are SGHRS and YFSETQ. This CDR3 is 15 amino acids long. The V and J ends lost 0 bases and 1 base respectively, with 7 bases between them. Here the CDR3 reads CASSLAAMNTGELFF. The CDR3 DNA sequence: TGCGCCAGCAGCTTGGCCGCTATGAACACCGGGGAGCTGTTTTTT. Based on the CDR3 plus reference TRBV5-1 and TRBJ2-2, the full variable domain is KAGVTQTPRYLIKTRGQQVTLSCSPISGHRSVSWYQQTPGQGLQFLFEYFSETQRNKGNFPGRFSGRQFSNSRSEMNVSTLELGDSALYLCASSLAAMNTGELFFGEGSRLTVL.

The chain recombines TRBV15 with TRBJ1-1; 7 bases map to TRBD1. The CDR3 runs to 15 residues. Germline V CDR1 and CDR2: LNHNV, YYDKDF (reference sequence). With V trimmed by 4 bases and J by 3 bases, 8 bases remained unmatched. CDR3 coding DNA: TGTGCCACCAGCAAACAGACAGGGACCCACACTGAAGCTTTCTTT. Translation: CATSKQTGTHTEAFF.

A single count supports this clone. The CDR3 sequence is CASSQQPILAGGHRYEQYF. The CDR3 bases are TGTGCCAGCAGCCAGCAACCCATTCTAGCGGGAGGACACCGCTACGAGCAGTACTTC. The V and J genes are TRBV3-1 (or the pseudogene TRBV3-2) and TRBJ2-7, with TRBD2 matching 11 bases. The germline V gene encodes CDR1 LGHDT and CDR2 YNNKEL (reference sequence). V was clipped by 3 bases and J by 3 bases; unmatched bases: 16. The length of the CDR3 is 19 residues.

The genes are TRBV7-8 and TRBJ1-5; 12 nucleotides agree with TRBD1. Germline-derived CDR1 and CDR2 are SGHVS and FQNEAQ. J gave up 3 bases and V 5 bases, and 5 bases lay outside the gene matches. This CDR3 spans 16 amino acids. As DNA, the CDR3 is TGTGCCAGCAGCCCGGGGACAGGGGGCAACAATCAGCCCCAGCATTTT. Amino acid sequence: CASSPGTGGNNQPQHF.

The V call is TRBV19, the J call TRBJ2-3; 7 bases line up with TRBD1. The V gene end was trimmed by 3 bases and the J gene end by 0 bases; junction bases not matched to a gene: 6. Germline CDR1 LNHDA, CDR2 SQIVND (reference sequence). The CDR3 length is 16 residues. The CDR3 reads CASSMGTAPSTDTQYF. CDR3 sequence (DNA): TGTGCCAGTAGTATGGGGACAGCGCCTAGCACAGATACGCAGTATTTT.

The chain carries TRBV4-3 and TRBJ2-1, with D possibly being TRBD2 (6 bases). Between the trimmed V and J ends, which lost 0 bases and 0 bases, there was a span of 9 bases. Looked up from germline, CDR1 is LGHNA and CDR2 is YSLEER. CDR3 size: 16 residues. CDR3 sequence (DNA): TGCGCCAGCAGCCAAGAGGCCGGGAGCTCCTACAATGAGCAGTTCTTC. It is translated as CASSQEAGSSYNEQFF.

The chain employs TRBV10-3 and TRBJ2-2; 8 bases line up with TRBD2. With 2 bases clipped from V and 0 bases from J, the junction kept 5 bases outside the gene matches. CDR3 length: 17 amino acids. The germline V gene has CDR1 ENHRY and CDR2 SYGVKD. CDR3 coding DNA: TGTGCCATCAGTGAGATCGGGAGGGCGTCGAACACCGGGGAGCTGTTTTTT. Its translation: CAISEIGRASNTGELFF.

The rearrangement links TRBV5-6 to TRBJ2-7, with 13 bases identical to TRBD2. The CDR3 covers 15 residues. In germline, CDR1 is SGHDT, CDR2 YYEEEE. The V gene end was trimmed by 4 bases and the J gene end by 5 bases; junction bases not matched to a gene: 6. Here the CDR3 DNA reads TGTGCCAGCAGCACTTCCGGGACTAGCGGGGACGAGCAGTACTTC. Translating gives CASSTSGTSGDEQYF. Full variable domain (missing parts from reference TRBV5-6 and TRBJ2-7): DAGVTQSPTHLIKTRGQQVTLRCSPKSGHDTVSWYQQALGQGPQFIFQYYEEEERQRGNFPDRFSGHQFPNYSSELNVNALLLGDSALYLCASSTSGTSGDEQYFGPGTRLTVT.

This sequence joins TRBV7-9 and TRBJ2-6; maybe TRBD1 (6 bases). V gave up 5 bases and J gave up 4 bases, with 9 bases separating them. The germline CDR1 and CDR2 sequences are SEHNR and FQNEAQ (reference sequence). The CDR3 spans 14 residues. The chain's CDR3 is CASSQGNGANVLTF. Written as DNA, the CDR3 is TGTGCCAGCAGCCAGGGGAACGGGGCCAACGTCCTGACTTTC.